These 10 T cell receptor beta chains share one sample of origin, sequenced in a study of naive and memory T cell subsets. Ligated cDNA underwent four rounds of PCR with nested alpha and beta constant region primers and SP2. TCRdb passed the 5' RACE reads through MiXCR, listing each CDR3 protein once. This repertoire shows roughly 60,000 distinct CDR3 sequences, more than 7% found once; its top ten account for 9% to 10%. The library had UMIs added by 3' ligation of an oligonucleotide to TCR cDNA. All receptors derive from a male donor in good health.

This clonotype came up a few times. The CDR3 region is CASSPMTSATYEQYF. The CDR3 DNA sequence: TGTGCCAGCAGCCCTATGACTAGTGCCACCTACGAGCAGTACTTC. The gene calls are TRBV3-1 and TRBJ2-7, with D possibly being TRBD2 (6 bases). Germline V gene lookup returns CDR1 LGHDT and CDR2 YNNKEL (reference sequence). This CDR3 has 15 residues. V lost 4 bases to trimming and J lost 2 bases, with 15 bases between them.

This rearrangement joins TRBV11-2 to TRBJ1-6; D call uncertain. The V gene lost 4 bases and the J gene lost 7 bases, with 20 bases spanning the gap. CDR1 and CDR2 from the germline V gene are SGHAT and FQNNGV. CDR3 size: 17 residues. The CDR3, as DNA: TGTGCCAGCAGCTCAAGCCCGAGCCCCTCGCGGAATTCACCCCTCCACTTT. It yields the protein CASSSSPSPSRNSPLHF.

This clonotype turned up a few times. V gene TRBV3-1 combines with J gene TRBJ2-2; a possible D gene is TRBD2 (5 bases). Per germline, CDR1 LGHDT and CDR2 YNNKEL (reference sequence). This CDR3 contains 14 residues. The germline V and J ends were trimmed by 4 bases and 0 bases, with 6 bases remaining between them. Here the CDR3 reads CASSPGTNTGELFF. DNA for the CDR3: TGTGCCAGCAGCCCGGGAACGAACACCGGGGAGCTGTTTTTT.

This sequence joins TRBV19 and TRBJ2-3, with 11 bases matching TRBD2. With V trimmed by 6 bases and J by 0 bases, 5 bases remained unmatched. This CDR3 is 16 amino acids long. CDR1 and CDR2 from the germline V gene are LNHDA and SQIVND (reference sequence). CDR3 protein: CASRTSGATSTDTQYF. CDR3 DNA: TGTGCCAGTAGGACTAGCGGGGCTACTAGCACAGATACGCAGTATTTT.

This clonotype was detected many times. CDR3 amino acids: CSVAPTGRPREEQYF. Written as DNA, the CDR3 is TGCAGCGTTGCGCCAACGGGCCGACCGAGGGAAGAGCAGTACTTC. The chain combines TRBV29-1 with TRBJ2-7; maybe TRBD2 (5 bases). Trimming left V 4 bases short and J 7 bases short, with 23 bases between. The germline CDR1 and CDR2 sequences are SQVTM and ANQGSEA. The CDR3 totals 15 residues.

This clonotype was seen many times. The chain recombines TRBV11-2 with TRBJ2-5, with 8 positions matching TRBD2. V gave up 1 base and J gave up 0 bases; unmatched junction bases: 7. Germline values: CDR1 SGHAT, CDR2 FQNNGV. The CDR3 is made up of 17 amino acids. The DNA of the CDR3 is TGTGCCAGCAGCTTAGGCCTAGCGGGCTCGTACCAAGAGACCCAGTACTTC. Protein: CASSLGLAGSYQETQYF.

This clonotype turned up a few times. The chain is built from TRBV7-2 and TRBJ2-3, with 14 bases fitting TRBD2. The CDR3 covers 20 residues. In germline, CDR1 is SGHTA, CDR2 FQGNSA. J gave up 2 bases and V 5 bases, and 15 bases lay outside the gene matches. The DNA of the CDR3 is TGTGCCAGCAGCCCCGAATCGGGACTAGCGGGGGCCTCTTACACAGATACGCAGTATTTT. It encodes CASSPESGLAGASYTDTQYF.

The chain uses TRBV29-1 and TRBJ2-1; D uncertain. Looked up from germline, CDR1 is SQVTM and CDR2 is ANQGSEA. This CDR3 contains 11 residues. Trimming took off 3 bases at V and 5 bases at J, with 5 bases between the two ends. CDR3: CSVEVNNEQFF. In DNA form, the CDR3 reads TGCAGCGTTGAGGTCAACAATGAGCAGTTCTTC.

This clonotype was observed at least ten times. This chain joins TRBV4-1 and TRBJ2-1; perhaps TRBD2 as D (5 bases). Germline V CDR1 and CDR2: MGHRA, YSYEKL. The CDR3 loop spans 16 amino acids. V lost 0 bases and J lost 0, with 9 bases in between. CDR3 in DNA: TGCGCCAGCAGCCAAGATCCCACTAGCTCCTACAATGAGCAGTTCTTC. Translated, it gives CASSQDPTSSYNEQFF.

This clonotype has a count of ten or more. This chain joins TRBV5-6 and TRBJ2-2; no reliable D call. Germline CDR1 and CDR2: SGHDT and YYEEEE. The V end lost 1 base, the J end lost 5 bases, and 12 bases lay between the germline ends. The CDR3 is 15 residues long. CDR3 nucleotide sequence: TGTGCCAGCAGCTTGAGAAGTGGGGTTACCGGGGAGCTGTTTTTT. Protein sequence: CASSLRSGVTGELFF.